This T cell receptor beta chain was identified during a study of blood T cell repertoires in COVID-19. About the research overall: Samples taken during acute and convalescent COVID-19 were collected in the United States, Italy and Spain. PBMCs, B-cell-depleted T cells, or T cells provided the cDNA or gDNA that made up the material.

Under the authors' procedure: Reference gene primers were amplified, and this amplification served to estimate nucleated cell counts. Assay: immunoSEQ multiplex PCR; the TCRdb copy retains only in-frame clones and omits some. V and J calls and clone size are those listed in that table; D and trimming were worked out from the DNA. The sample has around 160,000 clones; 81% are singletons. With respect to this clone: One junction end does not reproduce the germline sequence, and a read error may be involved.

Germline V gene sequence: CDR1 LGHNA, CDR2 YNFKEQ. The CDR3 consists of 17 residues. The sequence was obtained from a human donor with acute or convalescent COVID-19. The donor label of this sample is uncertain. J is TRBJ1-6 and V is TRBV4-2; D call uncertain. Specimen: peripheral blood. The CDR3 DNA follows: TGTGCCGGCAGCCAAGCCGGGATGAGCTCCTATAATTCACCCCTCCACTTT. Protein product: CAGSQAGMSSYNSPLHF.